A single T cell receptor (beta chain) is shown here with its context. Repertoires were generated with immunoSEQ multiplex PCR, while TCRdb's copy carries only in-frame clones and drops some. The sample has 150,000 to 200,000 clones; about 86% are singletons. Per the germline V gene, CDR1 is SQVTM and CDR2 is ANQGSEA. V shed 2 bases, J shed 2 bases, and the junction held 11 bases outside the gene matches. There are 16 residues in the CDR3. Seattle researchers signed up patients amid active infection and tracked them longitudinally. This record comes from a study of blood T cell repertoires in COVID-19.

The chain employs TRBV29-1 and TRBJ1-2; 7 bases line up with TRBD1. The receptor comes from a woman in her seventies with COVID-19, enrolled during active disease. Specimen: peripheral blood. CDR3 sequence reads: CSVEILTGVANYGYTF. DNA of the CDR3: TGCAGCGTTGAAATTCTTACAGGGGTAGCAAACTATGGCTACACCTTC.